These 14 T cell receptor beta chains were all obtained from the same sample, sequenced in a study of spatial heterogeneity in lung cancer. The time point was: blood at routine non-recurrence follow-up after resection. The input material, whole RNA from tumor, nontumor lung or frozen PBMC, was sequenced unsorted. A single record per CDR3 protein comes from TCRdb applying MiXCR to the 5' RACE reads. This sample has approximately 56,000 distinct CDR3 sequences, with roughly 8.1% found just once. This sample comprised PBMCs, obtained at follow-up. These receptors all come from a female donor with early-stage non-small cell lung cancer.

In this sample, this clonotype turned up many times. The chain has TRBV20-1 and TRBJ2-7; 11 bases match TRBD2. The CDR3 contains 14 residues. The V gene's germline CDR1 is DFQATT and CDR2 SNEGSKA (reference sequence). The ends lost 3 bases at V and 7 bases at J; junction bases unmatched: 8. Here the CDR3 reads CSARVAGGPYEQYF. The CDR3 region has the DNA TGCAGTGCTAGGGTAGCGGGGGGGCCGTATGAGCAGTACTTC.

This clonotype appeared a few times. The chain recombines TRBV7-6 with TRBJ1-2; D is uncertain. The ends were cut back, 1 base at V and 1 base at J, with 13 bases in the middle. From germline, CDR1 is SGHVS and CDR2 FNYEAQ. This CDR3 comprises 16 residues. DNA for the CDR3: TGTGCCAGCAGCTTAGGACGGAGTAGGTTTAACTATGGCTACACCTTC. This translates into CASSLGRSRFNYGYTF.

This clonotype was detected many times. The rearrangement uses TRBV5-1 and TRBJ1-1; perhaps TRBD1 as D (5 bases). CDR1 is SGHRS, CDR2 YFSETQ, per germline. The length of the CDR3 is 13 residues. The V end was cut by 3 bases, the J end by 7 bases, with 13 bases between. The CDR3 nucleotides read TGCGCCAGCAGCTCCCTGGGGGGGAATGAAGCTTTCTTT. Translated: CASSSLGGNEAFF.

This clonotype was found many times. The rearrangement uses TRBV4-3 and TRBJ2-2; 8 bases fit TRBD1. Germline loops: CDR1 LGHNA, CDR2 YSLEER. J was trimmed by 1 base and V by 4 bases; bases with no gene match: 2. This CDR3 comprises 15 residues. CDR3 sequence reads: CASSRQGLNTGELFF. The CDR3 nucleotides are TGCGCCAGCAGCCGACAGGGGCTGAACACCGGGGAGCTGTTTTTT.

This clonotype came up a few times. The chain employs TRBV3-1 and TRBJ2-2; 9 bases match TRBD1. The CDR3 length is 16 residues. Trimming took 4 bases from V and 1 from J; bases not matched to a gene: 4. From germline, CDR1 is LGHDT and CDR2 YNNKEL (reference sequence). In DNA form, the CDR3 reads TGTGCCAGCAGCCCCCGGACAGGGGTGAACACCGGGGAGCTGTTTTTT. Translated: CASSPRTGVNTGELFF.

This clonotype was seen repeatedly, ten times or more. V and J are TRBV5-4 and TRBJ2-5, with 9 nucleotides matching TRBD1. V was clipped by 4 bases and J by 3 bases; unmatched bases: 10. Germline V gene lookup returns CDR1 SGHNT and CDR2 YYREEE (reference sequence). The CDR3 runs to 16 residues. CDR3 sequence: CASSAGQGDGEETQYF. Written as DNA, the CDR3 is TGTGCCAGCAGCGCGGGACAGGGAGACGGGGAAGAGACCCAGTACTTC.

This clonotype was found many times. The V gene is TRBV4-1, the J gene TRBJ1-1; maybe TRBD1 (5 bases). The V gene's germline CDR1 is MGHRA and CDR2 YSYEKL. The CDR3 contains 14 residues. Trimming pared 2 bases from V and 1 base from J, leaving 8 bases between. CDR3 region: CASSQHTGNTEAFF. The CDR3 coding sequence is TGCGCCAGCAGCCAACATACAGGGAACACTGAAGCTTTCTTT.

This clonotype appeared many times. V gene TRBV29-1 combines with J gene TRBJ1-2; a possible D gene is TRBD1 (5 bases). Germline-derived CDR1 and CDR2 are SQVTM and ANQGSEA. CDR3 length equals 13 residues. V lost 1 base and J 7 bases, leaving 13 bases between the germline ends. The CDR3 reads CSVEGQGLAGYTF. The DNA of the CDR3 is TGCAGCGTTGAAGGCCAGGGACTGGCTGGCTACACCTTC.

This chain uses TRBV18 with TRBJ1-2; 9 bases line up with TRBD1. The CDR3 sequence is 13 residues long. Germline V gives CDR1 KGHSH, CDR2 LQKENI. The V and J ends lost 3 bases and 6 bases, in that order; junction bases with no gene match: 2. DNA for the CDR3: TGTGCCAGCTCACCGGGACAGGGCGATGGCTACACCTTC. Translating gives CASSPGQGDGYTF.

DNA for the CDR3: TGCAGTGGGCGCGAGGGGATGGAGGAGACCCAGTACTTC. Protein: CSGREGMEETQYF. This chain connects TRBV20-1 to TRBJ2-5; perhaps D is TRBD1 or TRBD2 (5 bases each). Germline CDR1 and CDR2: DFQATT and SNEGSKA (reference sequence). V gave up 7 bases and J gave up 5 bases, with 17 bases separating them. This CDR3 is built from 13 residues.

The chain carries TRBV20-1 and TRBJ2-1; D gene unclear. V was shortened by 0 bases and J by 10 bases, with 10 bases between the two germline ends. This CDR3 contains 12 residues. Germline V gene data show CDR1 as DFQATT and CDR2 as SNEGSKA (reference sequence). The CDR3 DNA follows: TGCAGTGCTAGAGAGTCCGACGGAGAGCAGTTCTTC. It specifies CSARESDGEQFF.

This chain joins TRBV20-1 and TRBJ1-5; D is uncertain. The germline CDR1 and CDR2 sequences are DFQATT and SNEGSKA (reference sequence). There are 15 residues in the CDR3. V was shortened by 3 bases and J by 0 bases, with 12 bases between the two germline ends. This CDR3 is CSASFNLNSNQPQHF. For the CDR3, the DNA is TGCAGTGCTAGCTTCAACTTGAATAGCAATCAGCCCCAGCATTTT.

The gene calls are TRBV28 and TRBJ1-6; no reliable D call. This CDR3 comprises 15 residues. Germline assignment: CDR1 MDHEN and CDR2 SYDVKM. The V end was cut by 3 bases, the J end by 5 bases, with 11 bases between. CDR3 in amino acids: CASSFRVLNNSPLHF. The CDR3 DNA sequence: TGTGCCAGCAGTTTTCGGGTCCTCAATAATTCACCCCTCCACTTT.

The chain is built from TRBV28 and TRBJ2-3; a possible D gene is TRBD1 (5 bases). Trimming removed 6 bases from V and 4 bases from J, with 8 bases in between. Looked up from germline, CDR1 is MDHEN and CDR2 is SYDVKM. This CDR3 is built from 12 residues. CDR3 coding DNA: TGTGCCAGCAGGTTCAGGGCAGATACGCAGTATTTT. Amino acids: CASRFRADTQYF.